The clone carrying this TCR beta chain was seen only a few times. This sample is drawn from a study of identical twins. TCRdb re-called the 5' RACE reads through MiXCR, storing one row per CDR3 protein. The sample includes about 240,000 distinct CDR3 sequences, roughly an eighth of them seen just once. These data were also reused for a study on yellow fever vaccine responses in identical twins.

Sequencing input: memory (CD45RO+) T cells sorted from blood. The sequence came from a woman between 18 and 29 years old in good health.

The CDR3 reads CATTPADPMEHF. CDR3 coding DNA: TGTGCCACCACTCCAGCGGACCCCATGGAGCATTTT. The chain carries TRBV24-1 and TRBJ1-5; D uncertain. In germline, CDR1 is KGHDR, CDR2 SFDVKD. The V gene lost 8 bases and the J gene lost 14 bases, with 18 bases spanning the gap. The CDR3 has 12 residues.